A single sample is the source of the 17 T cell receptor beta chains below, sequenced in a study of shared clonotypes between healthy human individuals. Using immunoSEQ multiplex PCR, the repertoire was profiled, and TCRdb retains in-frame clones only, with some absent. The table includes fewer than 1.4 million clones, roughly 74% detected once. Sequenced input: memory CD4+ T cells from PBMCs. The subset is: CD45RA-negative fraction. The receptors were sampled from a man aged 18 to 30 in good health. Some clones in this sample may be carry-over from other donors' samples.

The rearrangement uses TRBV15 and TRBJ2-3; the D gene is possibly TRBD2 (6 bases). V was cut by 0 bases and J by 4 bases, with 17 bases left in between. The V gene's germline CDR1 is LNHNV and CDR2 YYDKDF (reference sequence). The CDR3 loop spans 17 amino acids. The CDR3 is CATSRDSAGIGPDTQYF. CDR3 coding DNA: TGTGCCACCAGCAGAGATAGTGCGGGAATAGGGCCAGATACGCAGTATTTT.

The CDR3 DNA sequence: TGCAGCGTCACGCGAGGGCGTGTTGGCTACACCTTC. Its translation: CSVTRGRVGYTF. The V call is TRBV29-1, the J call TRBJ1-2; D gene uncertain. Germline CDR1 and CDR2: SQVTM and ANQGSEA. CDR3 length equals 12 residues. Trimming shortened V by 6 bases and J by 7 bases, and 15 bases separated the two germline ends.

The rearrangement uses TRBV2 and TRBJ1-6, with 7 bases aligning to TRBD1. This CDR3 region has 14 residues. Germline CDR1 SNHLY, CDR2 FYNNEI. Trimming removed 9 bases from V and 5 bases from J; junction bases left unmatched: 7. The CDR3 loop is CASTPGTDNSPLHF. The CDR3 region has the DNA TGTGCCAGTACCCCCGGGACAGATAATTCACCCCTCCACTTT.

The chain carries TRBV6-1 and TRBJ2-5, with D perhaps TRBD2 (5 bases). Germline loops: CDR1 MNHNS, CDR2 SASEGT. Trimming cost V 6 bases and J 5 bases, with 10 bases left between them. The CDR3 loop spans 12 amino acids. CDR3 in DNA: TGTGCCAGCAGCGGACTCCCCGAGACCCAGTACTTC. Translation gives CASSGLPETQYF.

V is TRBV5-1 and J is TRBJ2-2; possible D gene TRBD1, 6 bases. This CDR3 has 14 amino acids. V was clipped by 4 bases and J by 3 bases, with 10 bases between them. Germline assignment: CDR1 SGHRS and CDR2 YFSETQ. The CDR3 region has the DNA TGCGCCAGCAGCGCAGGACAGTACACCGGGGAGCTGTTTTTT. Amino acid sequence: CASSAGQYTGELFF.

The CDR3, as DNA: TGTGCCAGCGGGCAGGGGGGGGAGACCCAGTACTTC. Encoded protein: CASGQGGETQYF. This chain connects TRBV28 to TRBJ2-5; TRBD1 or TRBD2 may be the D gene (7 bases each). V was trimmed by 8 bases and J by 5 bases, leaving 12 bases between them. This CDR3 has 12 residues. The V gene's germline CDR1 is MDHEN and CDR2 SYDVKM.

Many counts were recorded for this clone. The V and J genes are TRBV2 and TRBJ1-5; D uncertain. CDR1 and CDR2 from the germline V gene are SNHLY and FYNNEI. The V gene lost 4 bases and the J gene lost 1 base, with 8 bases spanning the gap. This CDR3 has 14 residues. In DNA form, the CDR3 reads TGTGCCAGCAGTGTGCCCGCCAGCAATCAGCCCCAGCATTTT. Translating gives CASSVPASNQPQHF. Looking up the rest from reference TRBV2 and TRBJ1-5 gives the full variable domain: EPEVTQTPSHQVTQMGQEVILRCVPISNHLYFYWYRQILGQKVEFLVSFYNNEISEKSEIFDDQFSVERPDGSNFTLKIRSTKLEDSAMYFCASSVPASNQPQHFGDGTRLSIL.

Notes on this clone: A far larger clone lies a single base away; this is likely a read error. The rearrangement joins TRBV25-1 to TRBJ2-2, with D perhaps matching TRBD2 (6 bases). Germline assignment: CDR1 MGHDK and CDR2 SYGVNS. CDR3 length equals 15 residues. The CDR3 protein is CASSDWSKDTGGLFF. The CDR3 DNA reads as TGTGCCAGCAGTGATTGGTCGAAGGACACCGGGGGGCTGTTTTTT.

This clone was picked up a small number of times. The J gene is TRBJ2-3, the V gene TRBV25-1; TRBD2 agrees at 8 bases. CDR3 length equals 16 residues. Germline assignment: CDR1 MGHDK and CDR2 SYGVNS. Unmatched junction bases numbered 7, after V lost 2 bases and J lost 3 bases. The CDR3 region is CASSEHSGTGTDTQYF. For the CDR3, the DNA is TGTGCCAGCAGTGAACATAGCGGGACTGGGACAGATACGCAGTATTTT. Combining the CDR3 with reference TRBV25-1 and TRBJ2-3 gives the whole variable domain EADIYQTPRYLVIGTGKKITLECSQTMGHDKMYWYQQDPGMELHLIHYSYGVNSTEKGDLSSESTVSRIRTEHFPLTLESARPSHTSQYLCASSEHSGTGTDTQYFGPGTRLTVL.

The rearrangement uses TRBV4-1 and TRBJ2-5, with D perhaps matching TRBD2 (6 bases). Germline V gives CDR1 MGHRA, CDR2 YSYEKL. The CDR3 loop spans 14 amino acids. Trimming took 2 bases from V and 4 from J, leaving 11 bases between them. DNA for the CDR3: TGCGCCAGCAGCCAATGGGGGGTAGGAGAGACCCAGTACTTC. It specifies CASSQWGVGETQYF.

This rearrangement joins TRBV7-6 to TRBJ1-5; 11 bases match TRBD1. CDR1 is SGHVS, CDR2 FNYEAQ, per germline. V lost 5 bases, J lost 7 bases, and 7 bases stayed unmatched. The CDR3 length is 15 residues. The CDR3 nucleotides read TGTGCCAGCAGCACCGGGACAGGGGGGGGCCAGCCCCAGCATTTT. This encodes CASSTGTGGGQPQHF.

The chain employs TRBV25-1 and TRBJ2-1; D might be TRBD1 or TRBD2, each matching 6 bases. The CDR3 is made up of 15 amino acids. The V gene's germline CDR1 is MGHDK and CDR2 SYGVNS. V was shortened by 2 bases and J by 7 bases, with 15 bases between the two germline ends. The CDR3 loop reads CASSEAGGAGNEQFF. In DNA, the CDR3 is TGTGCCAGCAGTGAAGCTGGGGGCGCGGGGAATGAGCAGTTCTTC.

V gene TRBV4-1 combines with J gene TRBJ2-7; tentative D call: TRBD1 (6 bases). In germline, CDR1 is MGHRA, CDR2 YSYEKL. V gave up 1 base and J gave up 1 base, with 11 bases separating them. This CDR3 is built from 15 residues. CDR3: CASSQAMGQSYEQYF. The CDR3 nucleotides are TGCGCCAGCAGCCAAGCTATGGGACAATCCTACGAGCAGTACTTC.

The chain employs TRBV28 and TRBJ2-2; D perhaps matches TRBD2 (5 bases). CDR1 MDHEN and CDR2 SYDVKM come from the germline V gene. The V end was cut by 6 bases, the J end by 3 bases, with 8 bases between. This CDR3 spans 13 amino acids. The CDR3 loop is CASRPSYTGELFF. CDR3 DNA: TGTGCCAGCAGGCCTAGCTACACCGGGGAGCTGTTTTTT.

The chain couples TRBV2 to TRBJ2-7; TRBD1 agrees at 9 bases. The V and J ends lost 5 bases and 1 base, in that order; junction bases with no gene match: 6. This CDR3 contains 15 residues. Looked up from germline, CDR1 is SNHLY and CDR2 is FYNNEI. CDR3 bases: TGTGCCAGCAGTTTCGGACAGGGGCGATCCTACGAGCAGTACTTC. Its protein product is CASSFGQGRSYEQYF.

The rearrangement links TRBV15 to TRBJ2-7; a possible D gene is TRBD2 (6 bases). This CDR3 spans 17 amino acids. V was cut by 0 bases and J by 2 bases, with 17 bases left in between. Germline loops: CDR1 LNHNV, CDR2 YYDKDF (reference sequence). CDR3: CATSRDSGLARAYEQYF. The CDR3 coding sequence is TGTGCCACCAGCAGAGATAGCGGTTTAGCGAGGGCCTACGAGCAGTACTTC.

The chain links TRBV7-6 to TRBJ2-7; TRBD2 aligns across 14 bases. The CDR3 totals 15 residues. CDR1 and CDR2 from the germline V gene are SGHVS and FNYEAQ. The trim removed 5 bases at V and 9 bases at J, leaving 9 bases unmatched. The CDR3 DNA reads TGTGCCAGCAGCCCGGGACTAGCGGGAGAAGGTGGGCAGTACTTC. It is translated as CASSPGLAGEGGQYF.